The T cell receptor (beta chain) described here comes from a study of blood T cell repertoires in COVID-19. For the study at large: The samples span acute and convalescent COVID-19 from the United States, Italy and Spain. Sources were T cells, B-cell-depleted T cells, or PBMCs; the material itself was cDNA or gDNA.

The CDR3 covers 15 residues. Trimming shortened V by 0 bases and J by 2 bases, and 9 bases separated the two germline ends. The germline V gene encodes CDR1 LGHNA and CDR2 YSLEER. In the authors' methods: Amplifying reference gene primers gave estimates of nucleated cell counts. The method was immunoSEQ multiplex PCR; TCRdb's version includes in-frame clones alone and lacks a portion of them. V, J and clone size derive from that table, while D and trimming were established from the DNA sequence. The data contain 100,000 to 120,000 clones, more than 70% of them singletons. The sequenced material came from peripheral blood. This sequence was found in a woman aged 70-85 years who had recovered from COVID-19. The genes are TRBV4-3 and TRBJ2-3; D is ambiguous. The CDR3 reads CASSQDGRYTDTQYF. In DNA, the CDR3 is TGCGCCAGCAGCCAAGATGGCAGATACACAGATACGCAGTATTTT.